This entry describes one T cell receptor (beta chain). Its antigen is not identified. This CDR3 contains 16 residues. The germline CDR1 and CDR2 sequences are SGHRS and YFSETQ. Trimming cost V 4 bases and J 3 bases; bases outside gene matches: 10. This sample was included in a study of T-cell memory formation after mild COVID-19. Study overall: Largely donor-specific sequence clusters came from a couple of donors.

Study-wide findings and caveats: The appearance of some responding clones in pre-infection memory suggested that cross-reactive memory joined. The CD4+ clones that contracted clustered mainly within CM and EM, and the CD8+ clones concentrated in EMRA.

The TCR alpha and TCR beta cDNA libraries, bearing sample barcodes and UMIs, were generated by 5'RACE using constant-segment primers. TCRdb re-called the 5' RACE reads with MiXCR, one entry per CDR3 protein. The sample includes about 320,000 distinct CDR3 sequences, roughly an eighth seen only once; the top ten take around a fifth. This receptor was taken from a young man who had mild COVID-19 (a few samples of this study predate the infection). Cell type and time point are not known. V usage is TRBV5-1 and J usage is TRBJ1-2; 9 bases are shared with TRBD1. Material for sequencing was PBMCs or a T cell subset sorted from them (not recorded which). The CDR3 loop reads CASSHRGRLRDYGYTF. In DNA, the CDR3 is TGCGCCAGCAGCCACAGGGGGCGTCTTCGGGACTATGGCTACACCTTC.